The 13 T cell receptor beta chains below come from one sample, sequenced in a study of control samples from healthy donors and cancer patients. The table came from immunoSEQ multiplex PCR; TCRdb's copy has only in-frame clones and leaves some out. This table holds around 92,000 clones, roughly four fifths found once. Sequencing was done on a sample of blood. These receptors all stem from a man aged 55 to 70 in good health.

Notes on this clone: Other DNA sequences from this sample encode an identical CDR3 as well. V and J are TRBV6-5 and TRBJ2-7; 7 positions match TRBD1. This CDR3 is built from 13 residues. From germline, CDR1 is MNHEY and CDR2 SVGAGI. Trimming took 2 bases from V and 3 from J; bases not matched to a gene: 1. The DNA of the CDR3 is TGTGCCAGCAGTTACCGACAGGGCTACGAGCAGTACTTC. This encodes CASSYRQGYEQYF.

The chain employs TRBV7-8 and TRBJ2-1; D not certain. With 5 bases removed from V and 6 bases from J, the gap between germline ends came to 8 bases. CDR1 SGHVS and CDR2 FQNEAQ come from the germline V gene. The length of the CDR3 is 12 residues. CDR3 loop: CASSVSSNEQFF. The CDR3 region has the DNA TGTGCCAGCAGCGTATCGAGCAATGAGCAGTTCTTC.

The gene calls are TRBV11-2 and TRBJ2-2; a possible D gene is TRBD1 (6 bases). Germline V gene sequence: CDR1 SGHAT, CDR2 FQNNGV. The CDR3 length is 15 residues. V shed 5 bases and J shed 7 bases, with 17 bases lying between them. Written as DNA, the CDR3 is TGTGCCAGCAGCCCATGGGACATTAATGGCGGGGAGCTGTTTTTT. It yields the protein CASSPWDINGGELFF. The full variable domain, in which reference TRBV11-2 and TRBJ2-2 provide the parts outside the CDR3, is EAGVAQSPRYKIIEKRQSVAFWCNPISGHATLYWYQQILGQGPKLLIQFQNNGVVDDSQLPKDRFSAERLKGVDSTLKIQPAKLEDSAVYLCASSPWDINGGELFFGEGSRLTVL.

The CDR3 is CASSPGQGYPEAFF. In DNA form, the CDR3 reads TGTGCCAGCAGCCCGGGACAGGGGTATCCTGAAGCTTTCTTT. The chain carries TRBV7-3 and TRBJ1-1; 10 nucleotides match TRBD1. Trimming at V came to 5 bases and at J to 6 bases, leaving 6 bases not matched to a gene. Germline V gene sequence: CDR1 SGHTA, CDR2 FQGTGA. The CDR3 has 14 residues.

The CDR3 protein is CASSPHGQSEQYF. CDR3 bases: TGTGCCAGCAGCCCCCACGGACAGAGCGAGCAGTACTTC. This chain links TRBV7-9 with TRBJ2-7; tentative D call: TRBD1 (6 bases). Germline V gene sequence: CDR1 SEHNR, CDR2 FQNEAQ (reference sequence). Trimming left V 5 bases short and J 6 bases short, with 14 bases between. The CDR3 totals 13 residues.

CDR3 amino acids: CASSLVVGRGNTEAFF. The CDR3, as DNA: TGTGCCAGCAGCTTAGTGGTCGGAAGGGGAAACACTGAAGCTTTCTTT. V usage is TRBV7-9 and J usage is TRBJ1-1; D possibly corresponds to TRBD1 (5 bases). Germline CDR1 is SEHNR and CDR2 is FQNEAQ (reference sequence). The CDR3 runs 16 residues. Trimming removed 1 base from V and 2 bases from J, with 14 bases in between.

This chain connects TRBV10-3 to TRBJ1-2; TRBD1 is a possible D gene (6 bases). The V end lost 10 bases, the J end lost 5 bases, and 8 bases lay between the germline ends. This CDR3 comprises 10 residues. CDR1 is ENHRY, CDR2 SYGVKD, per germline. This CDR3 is CATQGYGYTF. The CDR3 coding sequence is TGTGCCACGCAGGGGTATGGCTACACCTTC.

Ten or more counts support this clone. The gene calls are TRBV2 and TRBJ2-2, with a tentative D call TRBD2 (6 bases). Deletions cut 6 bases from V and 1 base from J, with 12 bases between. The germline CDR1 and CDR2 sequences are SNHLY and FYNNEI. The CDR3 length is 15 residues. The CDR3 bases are TGTGCCAGCAGGGTTGGTAGCGGGAACACCGGGGAGCTGTTTTTT. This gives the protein CASRVGSGNTGELFF.

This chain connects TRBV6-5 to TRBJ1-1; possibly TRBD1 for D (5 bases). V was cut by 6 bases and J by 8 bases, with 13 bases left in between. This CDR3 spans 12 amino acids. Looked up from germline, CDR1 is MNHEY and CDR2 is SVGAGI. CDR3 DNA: TGTGCCAGCAGCCCGGGACCGCTGGAAGCTTTCTTT. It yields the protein CASSPGPLEAFF.

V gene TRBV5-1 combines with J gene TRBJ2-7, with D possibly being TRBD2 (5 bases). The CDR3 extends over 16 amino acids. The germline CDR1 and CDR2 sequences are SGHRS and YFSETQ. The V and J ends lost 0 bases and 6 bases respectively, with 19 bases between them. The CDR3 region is CASSLAASLVEGEQYF. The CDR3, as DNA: TGCGCCAGCAGCTTGGCAGCATCACTCGTTGAGGGCGAGCAGTACTTC.

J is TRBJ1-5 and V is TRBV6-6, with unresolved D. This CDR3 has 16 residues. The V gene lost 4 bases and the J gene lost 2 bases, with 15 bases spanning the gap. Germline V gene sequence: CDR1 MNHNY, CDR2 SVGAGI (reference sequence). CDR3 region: CASSFPLGYGNQPQHF. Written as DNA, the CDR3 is TGTGCCAGCAGTTTCCCCCTGGGGTACGGCAATCAGCCCCAGCATTTT.

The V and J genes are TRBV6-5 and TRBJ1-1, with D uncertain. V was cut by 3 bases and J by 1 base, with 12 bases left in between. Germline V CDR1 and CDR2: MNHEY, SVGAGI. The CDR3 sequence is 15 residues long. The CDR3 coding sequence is TGTGCCAGCAGTTATTCCTTATCCACGAACACTGAAGCTTTCTTT. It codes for CASSYSLSTNTEAFF.

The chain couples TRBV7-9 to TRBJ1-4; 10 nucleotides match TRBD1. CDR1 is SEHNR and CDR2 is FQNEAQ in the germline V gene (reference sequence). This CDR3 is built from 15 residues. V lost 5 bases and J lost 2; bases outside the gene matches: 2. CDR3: CASSLGQGTNEKLFF. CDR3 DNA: TGTGCCAGCAGCCTGGGACAGGGGACTAATGAAAAACTGTTTTTT.